This passage covers 22 T cell receptor beta chains from one sample sequenced in a study of identical twins. TCRdb independently ran MiXCR on the 5' RACE reads; one entry per CDR3 protein. The sample contains some 900,000 distinct CDR3 sequences, roughly an eighth of which appear only once. The data also belong to a second study, concerning yellow fever vaccine responses in identical twins.

The specimen was PBMCs. These receptors originate from a woman younger than 35 in good health.

The chain recombines TRBV5-1 with TRBJ1-1; no reliable D call. V lost 3 bases and J lost 14, with 17 bases in between. This CDR3 has 12 residues. Germline CDR1 and CDR2: SGHRS and YFSETQ. The CDR3: CASSSLGRVWFF. The CDR3, as DNA: TGCGCCAGCAGCTCACTCGGCCGGGTGTGGTTCTTT.

The rearrangement links TRBV7-9 to TRBJ1-2; 10 bases fit TRBD1. Germline lookup yields CDR1 SEHNR and CDR2 FQNEAQ (reference sequence). The ends lost 5 bases at V and 3 bases at J; junction bases unmatched: 12. The CDR3 consists of 17 residues. CDR3 bases: TGTGCCAGCAGCCGCGCTAATGACAGGGGGCTGGACTATGGCTACACCTTC. This sequence encodes CASSRANDRGLDYGYTF.

This clonotype was observed at least ten times. The chain links TRBV3-1 to TRBJ2-1; TRBD1 or TRBD2 may be the D gene (7 bases each). Trimming pared 2 bases from V and 8 bases from J, leaving 16 bases between. Germline lookup yields CDR1 LGHDT and CDR2 YNNKEL (reference sequence). This CDR3 comprises 15 residues. The CDR3 loop is CASSQQGGRRDEQFF. CDR3 DNA: TGTGCCAGCAGCCAACAGGGGGGGCGGCGAGATGAGCAGTTCTTC.

This clonotype was detected only a few times. CDR3 nucleotides: TGTGCCAGCAGTGCATCCGGGACAGGGGGGCCGACTGGAAACACCATATATTTT. Encoded protein: CASSASGTGGPTGNTIYF. The chain recombines TRBV6-1 with TRBJ1-3; TRBD1 agrees at 11 bases. The CDR3 is made up of 18 amino acids. Germline-derived CDR1 and CDR2 are MNHNS and SASEGT. V dropped 4 bases and J dropped 2; count of bases not matched to a gene: 10.

The rearrangement joins TRBV4-1 to TRBJ2-5, with 9 bases identical to TRBD1. Germline values: CDR1 MGHRA, CDR2 YSYEKL. This CDR3 has 16 residues. Unmatched junction bases numbered 7, after V lost 4 bases and J lost 1 base. CDR3 coding DNA: TGCGCCAGCAGCCCCCGGACAGGGGCTGTCCAAGAGACCCAGTACTTC. Protein product: CASSPRTGAVQETQYF.

V gene TRBV6-1 combines with J gene TRBJ1-1; D is unresolved. The germline V gene has CDR1 MNHNS and CDR2 SASEGT. The CDR3 covers 12 residues. V gave up 6 bases and J gave up 4 bases, with 9 bases separating them. This CDR3 is CASRKDFTEAFF. The CDR3 coding sequence is TGTGCCAGCAGGAAGGACTTCACTGAAGCTTTCTTT.

As regards this clonotype: A much bigger clone sits one base away, suggesting this may be a read error. J is TRBJ2-1 and V is TRBV12-3 or TRBV12-4; the match to TRBD1 covers 7 bases. This CDR3 region has 15 residues. The CDR3 nucleotides read TGTGCCCGCAGTTTGGGTCAGGGGGTTGGGGATGAGCAGTTCTTC. Protein: CARSLGQGVGDEQFF.

This clonotype was counted a few times. The rearrangement links TRBV20-1 to TRBJ2-1; no reliable D call. The CDR3 contains 12 residues. Germline V CDR1 and CDR2: DFQATT, SNEGSKA (reference sequence). Trimming pared 6 bases from V and 2 bases from J, leaving 8 bases between. Here the CDR3 DNA reads TGCAGTGCCCCCGGCCCCTACAATGAGCAGTTCTTC. Protein sequence: CSAPGPYNEQFF.

The V and J genes are TRBV7-9 and TRBJ2-7; 12 positions match TRBD2. The CDR3 runs 16 residues. Germline CDR1 SEHNR, CDR2 FQNEAQ (reference sequence). V was clipped by 4 bases and J by 4 bases; unmatched bases: 8. The DNA for the CDR3 is TGTGCCAGCAGCTCAGGGGGACTAGCGGGTGGGTACGAGCAGTACTTC. Encoded protein: CASSSGGLAGGYEQYF.

The gene calls are TRBV7-9 and TRBJ2-3, with 8 positions matching TRBD1. V lost 5 bases to trimming and J lost 0 bases; unmatched junction nucleotides: 7. The length of the CDR3 is 16 residues. The germline gives CDR1 SEHNR, CDR2 FQNEAQ (reference sequence). The CDR3 spells CASSEPTGASTDTQYF. The CDR3 bases are TGTGCCAGCAGCGAGCCGACAGGGGCTAGCACAGATACGCAGTATTTT.

This clonotype has ten or more counts. The J gene is TRBJ2-5, the V gene TRBV29-1; D not certain. Germline lookup yields CDR1 SQVTM and CDR2 ANQGSEA. V dropped 4 bases and J dropped 1 base, with 7 bases sitting between them. The CDR3 runs to 12 residues. The CDR3 loop reads CSVGNVQETQYF. The CDR3 region has the DNA TGCAGCGTTGGGAATGTCCAAGAGACCCAGTACTTC.

This rearrangement joins TRBV10-3 to TRBJ2-3; possible D gene TRBD2, 8 bases. V lost 3 bases and J 3 bases, leaving 13 bases between the germline ends. CDR1 and CDR2 from the germline V gene are ENHRY and SYGVKD. The CDR3 extends over 15 amino acids. The CDR3 sequence is CAISEGGGRTDTQYF. For the CDR3, the DNA is TGTGCCATCAGTGAAGGGGGCGGGAGGACAGATACGCAGTATTTT.

This chain uses TRBV12-5 with TRBJ2-5, with 10 bases fitting TRBD2. The CDR3 consists of 15 residues. The trim removed 5 bases at V and 4 bases at J, leaving 7 bases unmatched. From germline, CDR1 is LGHNT and CDR2 FRNRAP. The CDR3 DNA follows: TGTGCTAGTGGTAGGAGCGGGGGGGCTGGAGAGACCCAGTACTTC. Amino acids: CASGRSGGAGETQYF. Full variable domain (remainder filled in from reference TRBV12-5 and TRBJ2-5): DARVTQTPRHKVTEMGQEVTMRCQPILGHNTVFWYRQTMMQGLELLAYFRNRAPLDDSGMPKDRFSAEMPDATLATLKIQPSEPRDSAVYFCASGRSGGAGETQYFGPGTRLLVL.

The sample holds one count of this clonotype. The chain combines TRBV4-1 with TRBJ2-2; possible D gene TRBD1, 6 bases. There are 17 residues in the CDR3. CDR1 and CDR2 (germline): MGHRA, YSYEKL. The V and J ends lost 1 base and 0 bases respectively, with 12 bases between them. This CDR3 is CASSQGGGPTNTGELFF. The CDR3 DNA reads TGCGCCAGCAGCCAAGGAGGGGGTCCCACGAACACCGGGGAGCTGTTTTTT.

The V call is TRBV2, the J call TRBJ1-6, with a weak D call TRBD1 (5 bases). The ends were cut back, 8 bases at V and 9 bases at J, with 17 bases in the middle. The CDR3 has 14 amino acids. CDR1 and CDR2 from the germline V gene are SNHLY and FYNNEI. CDR3 sequence (DNA): TGTGCCAGCTTGCAGGGCCCTTTGGGTTCACCCCTCCACTTT. This translates into CASLQGPLGSPLHF.

This clonotype was picked up a small number of times. This chain joins TRBV9 and TRBJ1-4, with D perhaps matching TRBD1 (6 bases). The length of the CDR3 is 15 residues. V lost 0 bases and J 8 bases, leaving 14 bases between the germline ends. In germline, CDR1 is SGDLS, CDR2 YYNGEE. The CDR3, as DNA: TGTGCCAGCAGCGTAGCGGGGGGGCGGTTGGAAAAACTGTTTTTT. It codes for CASSVAGGRLEKLFF.

This clonotype came up many times. The J gene is TRBJ2-7, the V gene TRBV6-5, with D perhaps given as TRBD1 or TRBD2 (6 bases each). The CDR3 runs to 15 residues. V was cut by 0 bases and J by 6 bases, with 15 bases left in between. Germline loops: CDR1 MNHEY, CDR2 SVGAGI. The CDR3 spells CASSYSTRGTSEQYF. The CDR3 nucleotides read TGTGCCAGCAGTTACTCGACGCGCGGGACAAGCGAGCAGTACTTC.

The sample holds a few counts of this clonotype. At one boundary the junction diverges from the germline segment, which might be a read error. CDR3 residues: CASSSDHQKIF. The DNA for the CDR3 is TGTGCCAGCAGCTCGGACCATCAGAAGATCTTC. V is TRBV7-6 and J is TRBJ2-1; D gene uncertain. The CDR3 has 11 amino acids. The germline V gene has CDR1 SGHVS and CDR2 FNYEAQ.

The sample holds many counts of this clonotype. This chain links TRBV4-2 with TRBJ1-1, with 8 bases fitting TRBD1. Unmatched junction bases numbered 4, after V lost 0 bases and J lost 1 base. CDR3 length: 16 amino acids. Germline V gives CDR1 LGHNA, CDR2 YNFKEQ. The CDR3 DNA reads as TGTGCCAGCAGCCAAGATATTGGGACAGGGAACACTGAAGCTTTCTTT. This codes for CASSQDIGTGNTEAFF.

J is TRBJ2-5 and V is TRBV5-1; D tentatively reads TRBD1 or TRBD2 (6 bases each). The CDR3 spans 14 residues. V was trimmed by 1 base and J by 6 bases, leaving 13 bases between them. Germline V lookup: CDR1 SGHRS, CDR2 YFSETQ. DNA of the CDR3: TGCGCCAGCAGCTTGACGGGGGCGGAGAAGACCCAGTACTTC. Its translation is CASSLTGAEKTQYF.

This clonotype has only a few counts. V gene TRBV29-1 combines with J gene TRBJ1-1; no clear D gene. The germline CDR1 and CDR2 sequences are SQVTM and ANQGSEA. This CDR3 is built from 12 residues. Trimming removed 4 bases at V and 2 bases at J, with 8 bases between. CDR3 DNA sequence: TGCAGCGTTGCCGGGCCCAACACTGAAGCTTTCTTT. It encodes CSVAGPNTEAFF.

This clonotype has just a few counts. The chain employs TRBV2 and TRBJ2-5, with D possibly matching TRBD2 (5 bases). CDR1 and CDR2 (germline): SNHLY, FYNNEI. The V gene lost 5 bases and the J gene lost 5 bases, with 18 bases spanning the gap. The CDR3 spans 15 residues. The CDR3 here is CASSTSSLNSETQYF. The CDR3 nucleotides are TGTGCCAGCAGTACTTCTAGCCTAAATAGCGAGACCCAGTACTTC.